This record covers a single T cell receptor beta chain. Each CDR3 protein is one row after TCRdb ran MiXCR on the 5' RACE reads. This sample has about 53,000 distinct CDR3 sequences, with roughly 14% found just once. The data belong to a study of T cells of healthy individuals. The V and J ends lost 3 bases and 8 bases, in that order; junction bases with no gene match: 8. Germline CDR1 DFQATT, CDR2 SNEGSKA (reference sequence). CDR3 length: 14 residues. The chain employs TRBV20-1 and TRBJ2-2; 8 bases map to TRBD2. The origin of this receptor is a human donor in good health. The CDR3 sequence is CSASGSGNGGELFF. The CDR3 region has the DNA TGCAGTGCTAGCGGTAGCGGGAATGGGGGGGAGCTGTTTTTT.